Listed below are T cell receptor beta chains from one sample, sequenced in a study of T-cell memory formation after mild COVID-19. In TCRdb, the 5' RACE reads were re-called with MiXCR into one record per CDR3 protein. The table has 300,000 to 350,000 distinct CDR3 sequences, about 13% seen once. The sequencing input was PBMCs or a T cell subset sorted from them (not recorded which). Every receptor here comes from a young man who had mild COVID-19 (a few samples of this study predate the infection). Cell type and time point are not known. The CDR3 runs from the conserved cysteine through the conserved F or W. The order of the fields is clone size, D gene, V gene, J gene, CDR3 protein, CDR3 DNA. The D gene is left open where the match is weak. Clone size is given for some rows only: seen once, a few or many times, or a class if the clone is expanded.

clone size: few; D gene: TRBD1; V gene: TRBV9; J gene: TRBJ1-1; CDR3 protein: CASSASRDRKRGEAFF; CDR3 DNA: TGTGCCAGCAGCGCGAGCCGGGACAGGAAAAGGGGTGAAGCTTTCTTT
clone size: NA; D gene: NA; V gene: TRBV6-2/TRBV6-3; J gene: TRBJ1-2; CDR3 protein: CASSISTALQGYTF; CDR3 DNA: TGTGCCAGCAGCATATCGACAGCCCTGCAAGGCTACACCTTC
clone size: many; D gene: NA; V gene: TRBV20-1; J gene: TRBJ2-7; CDR3 protein: CSAVPHRLEQYF; CDR3 DNA: TGCAGTGCCGTACCCCACAGGCTCGAGCAGTACTTC
clone size: few; D gene: NA; V gene: TRBV20-1; J gene: TRBJ1-3; CDR3 protein: CSAREGSNSGNTIYF; CDR3 DNA: TGCAGTGCTAGAGAGGGTAGTAACTCTGGAAACACCATATATTTT
clone size: NA; D gene: NA; V gene: TRBV9; J gene: TRBJ1-1; CDR3 protein: CASSVGQSLMNTEAFF; CDR3 DNA: TGTGCCAGCAGCGTAGGACAGAGCCTCATGAACACTGAAGCTTTCTTT
clone size: NA; D gene: TRBD1; V gene: TRBV15; J gene: TRBJ2-3; CDR3 protein: CATSRSGQGSDTQYF; CDR3 DNA: TGTGCCACCAGCAGATCCGGACAGGGCTCAGATACGCAGTATTTT
clone size: NA; D gene: TRBD2; V gene: TRBV2; J gene: TRBJ2-7; CDR3 protein: CASRRLAGTYEQYF; CDR3 DNA: TGTGCCAGCAGGAGACTAGCGGGCACCTACGAGCAGTACTTC
clone size: few; D gene: TRBD2; V gene: TRBV5-1; J gene: TRBJ2-1; CDR3 protein: CASSVDGLAYEQFF; CDR3 DNA: TGCGCCAGCAGCGTCGACGGACTAGCCTATGAGCAGTTCTTC
clone size: NA; D gene: NA; V gene: TRBV5-4; J gene: TRBJ2-2; CDR3 protein: CASSAGPTGELFF; CDR3 DNA: TGTGCCAGCAGCGCCGGGCCCACCGGGGAGCTGTTTTTT
clone size: few; D gene: NA; V gene: TRBV7-2; J gene: TRBJ2-5; CDR3 protein: CASSTRAGGAKTQYF; CDR3 DNA: TGTGCCAGCAGCACACGAGCAGGGGGGGCAAAGACCCAGTACTTC